A selection of T cell receptor beta chains follows, all from one sample in a study of CD8 T cells in ankylosing spondylitis. TCRdb re-called the 5' RACE reads through MiXCR, storing one row per CDR3 protein. The table records about 500,000 distinct CDR3 sequences, approximately 5% of them present only once. The sample consisted of blood, either unsorted or a sorted T cell fraction (not recorded which). Source of these receptors: a male donor with ankylosing spondylitis. Both conserved end residues are part of each CDR3. A D gene is named only where the DNA matches it firmly. Size values are once, few and many counts, or a class for expanded clones, and some rows have none.

V	size	D	J	CDR3	DNA
TRBV27	.	TRBD2	TRBJ2-5	CASSLFRSSGGYQETQYF	TGTGCCAGCAGTTTATTTCGTAGTAGCGGGGGGTACCAAGAGACCCAGTACTTC
TRBV30	.	.	TRBJ2-5	CAGEGVQETQYF	TGTGCCGGGGAGGGGGTCCAAGAGACCCAGTACTTC
TRBV5-1	few	TRBD1	TRBJ2-5	CASSLDRGSQETQYF	TGCGCCAGCAGCTTGGACAGGGGGTCCCAAGAGACCCAGTACTTC
TRBV29-1	many	.	TRBJ1-1	CSVIQGGNTEAFF	TGCAGCGTTATACAGGGTGGAAACACTGAAGCTTTCTTT
TRBV4-3	.	.	TRBJ1-3	CASSQDNFGNTIYF	TGCGCCAGCAGCCAAGACAACTTCGGAAACACCATATATTTT
TRBV15	few	.	TRBJ2-5	CATSELRRKGETQYF	TGTGCCACCAGCGAACTAAGGAGGAAGGGGGAGACCCAGTACTTC
TRBV7-9	many	.	TRBJ2-5	CASSERNIGTQYF	TGTGCCAGCAGCGAGAGGAACATAGGGACCCAGTACTTC
TRBV7-2	many	TRBD2	TRBJ2-3	CASSLGLAGDTQYF	TGTGCCAGCAGCTTAGGACTAGCAGGGGATACGCAGTATTTT
TRBV10-3	.	TRBD1	TRBJ2-1	CAIKGQSFNEQFF	TGTGCCATCAAGGGACAGTCTTTCAATGAGCAGTTCTTC
TRBV5-1	many	.	TRBJ2-3	CASSLRDTFTDTQYF	TGCGCCAGCAGCTTAAGGGACACGTTCACAGATACGCAGTATTTT
TRBV20-1	many	.	TRBJ2-7	CSASLGNFPNYEQYF	TGCAGTGCTAGTTTGGGGAACTTTCCTAACTACGAGCAGTACTTC
TRBV20-1	many	.	TRBJ2-7	CSARSKRLDEQYF	TGCAGTGCTAGAAGCAAGCGCCTCGACGAGCAGTACTTC
TRBV4-2	many	.	TRBJ1-5	CASSQVGPYNQPQHF	TGTGCCAGCAGCCAAGTGGGACCCTACAATCAGCCCCAGCATTTT
TRBV6-1	few	.	TRBJ1-5	CASSEVGGYSNQPQHF	TGTGCCAGCAGTGAGGTAGGGGGGTATAGCAATCAGCCCCAGCATTTT
TRBV4-2	many	.	TRBJ1-6	CASSQVGQGYSPLHF	TGTGCCAGCAGCCAAGTGGGGCAGGGATATTCACCCCTCCACTTT
TRBV4-1	many	.	TRBJ1-1	CASSKVPDRNTEAFF	TGCGCCAGCAGCAAGGTCCCCGACAGGAACACTGAAGCTTTCTTT
TRBV4-2	many	.	TRBJ1-5	CASSQDLRQDYQPQHF	TGTGCCAGCAGCCAAGATTTGAGGCAGGATTATCAGCCCCAGCATTTT
TRBV28	many	.	TRBJ1-2	CASSPDEDNYGYTF	TGTGCCAGCAGTCCGGACGAGGATAACTATGGCTACACCTTC
TRBV6-5	many	.	TRBJ1-1	CASRLRGVENTEAFF	TGTGCCAGCAGATTACGGGGGGTGGAGAACACTGAAGCTTTCTTT
TRBV12-3/TRBV12-4	many	TRBD1	TRBJ2-3	CASSFTGQHTDTQYF	TGTGCCAGCAGTTTCACGGGACAGCACACAGATACGCAGTATTTT
TRBV5-1	many	.	TRBJ2-1	CASSLMGGGLNEQFF	TGCGCCAGCAGCTTGATGGGGGGGGGCCTCAATGAGCAGTTCTTC
TRBV5-1	many	TRBD1	TRBJ1-1	CASSLVGGGNTEAFF	TGCGCCAGCAGCTTGGTAGGAGGGGGCAACACTGAAGCTTTCTTT
TRBV18	few	.	TRBJ2-1	CASSPQRHSNYNEQFF	TGTGCCAGCTCACCACAAAGACATTCTAATTACAATGAGCAGTTCTTC
TRBV7-2	few	.	TRBJ1-2	CASSPTGSYGYTF	TGTGCCAGCAGCCCCACGGGAAGCTATGGCTACACCTTC
TRBV27	many	.	TRBJ2-1	CASSLSVSGYNEQFF	TGTGCCAGCAGTTTATCGGTCTCAGGCTACAATGAGCAGTTCTTC
TRBV20-1	many	.	TRBJ2-7	CSAQVADTYEQYF	TGCAGTGCTCAAGTAGCGGATACCTACGAGCAGTACTTC
TRBV20-1	many	.	TRBJ2-5	CSARDWGRETQYF	TGCAGTGCTAGAGATTGGGGGAGAGAGACCCAGTACTTC
TRBV4-2	many	.	TRBJ1-5	CASSQELGSNQPQHF	TGTGCCAGCAGCCAAGAGTTGGGGAGCAATCAGCCCCAGCATTTT
TRBV7-2	few	.	TRBJ1-6	CASSLAFSSPLHF	TGTGCCAGCAGCTTAGCTTTTAGTTCACCCCTCCACTTT
TRBV11-2	many	.	TRBJ2-7	CASSPWDGGQQYF	TGTGCCAGCAGCCCCTGGGACGGGGGGCAGCAGTACTTC